One T cell receptor (beta chain) is described in this entry. Unique molecular identifiers tagged the TCRbeta library. MiXCR, run by TCRdb on the PCR reads, gives a single entry per CDR3 protein. The data show about 240,000 distinct CDR3 sequences, under 30% seen once. These data belong to a study of T-cell reconstitution after alpha-beta-depleted transplantation in children. This CDR3 has 14 residues. Trimming removed 8 bases at V and 6 bases at J, with 17 bases between. CDR1 and CDR2 from the germline V gene are MNHNY and SVGAGI (reference sequence). Sample: PBMCs, taken before TCRalphabeta/CD19-depleted stem cell transplant. The chain has TRBV6-6 and TRBJ1-5, with D tentatively TRBD1 (5 bases). The clonotype was recovered from a girl aged 2 to 9 with Fanconi anemia, due to receive a stem cell transplant. CDR3 sequence reads: CASHKDKVGQPQHF. In DNA form, the CDR3 reads TGTGCCAGCCACAAGGACAAGGTGGGTCAGCCCCAGCATTTT.